One and the same sample provided the 21 T cell receptor beta chains below, sequenced in a study of Graves' ophthalmopathy and Graves' hyperthyroidism. Amplification of the TCR beta CDR3 regions used RNA transcripts (as template). The authors performed first-round RT-PCR with HTBI primers and then a second-round multiplex PCR. TCRdb analysed the multiplex PCR reads with MiXCR anew, one entry per CDR3 protein. This table holds about 410,000 distinct CDR3 sequences, around 19% found once. Sequencing was carried out using peripheral blood. The receptors stem from a woman between 18 and 30 years old with Graves' ophthalmopathy.

This clonotype appeared many times. The chain combines TRBV7-9 with TRBJ2-5, with D perhaps matching TRBD1 (5 bases). Germline loops: CDR1 SEHNR, CDR2 FQNEAQ (reference sequence). The CDR3 has 12 residues. Trimming took off 5 bases at V and 5 bases at J, with 9 bases between the two ends. The CDR3 nucleotides read TGTGCCAGCAGCCGCAGGGTTGAGACCCAGTACTTC. It is translated as CASSRRVETQYF.

In this sample, this clonotype turned up many times. The V and J genes are TRBV28 and TRBJ2-6; D is ambiguous. CDR1 and CDR2 from the germline V gene are MDHEN and SYDVKM. Deletions cut 1 base from V and 0 bases from J, with 4 bases between. The CDR3 runs to 15 residues. The CDR3 coding sequence is TGTGCCAGCAGTTTATACCGCTCTGGGGCCAACGTCCTGACTTTC. It codes for CASSLYRSGANVLTF. The whole variable domain, remainder taken from reference TRBV28 and TRBJ2-6, is DVKVTQSSRYLVKRTGEKVFLECVQDMDHENMFWYRQDPGLGLRLIYFSYDVKMKEKGDIPEGYSVSREKKERFSLILESASTNQTSMYLCASSLYRSGANVLTFGAGSRLTVL.

This clonotype was seen many times. The chain has TRBV5-1 and TRBJ2-2, with 8 bases identical to TRBD2. The CDR3 is made up of 18 amino acids. CDR1 and CDR2 (germline): SGHRS, YFSETQ. The junction had 14 bases not matched to a gene; V was cut back by 2 bases and J by 5 bases. Here the CDR3 reads CASSFIGLAGIGTGELFF. The CDR3 coding sequence is TGCGCCAGCAGCTTTATCGGGCTAGCGGGTATAGGTACCGGGGAGCTGTTTTTT.

This chain joins TRBV12-3 or TRBV12-4 and TRBJ1-1; D not certain. This CDR3 is built from 14 residues. With 5 bases removed from V and 1 base from J, the gap between germline ends came to 11 bases. The CDR3 is CASSPITQNTEAFF. Written as DNA, the CDR3 is TGTGCCAGCAGTCCTATTACCCAGAACACTGAAGCTTTCTTT.

The chain links TRBV6-2 or TRBV6-3 to TRBJ1-2; D not resolved. Looked up from germline, CDR1 is MNHEY and CDR2 is SVGEGT. Trimming removed 10 bases at V and 1 base at J, with 16 bases between. This CDR3 has 14 amino acids. The CDR3 DNA reads as TGTGCCACCAAGGAGGCTCCGCTTAACTATGGCTACACCTTC. This sequence encodes CATKEAPLNYGYTF.

This clonotype was counted ten times or more. The chain employs TRBV6-1 and TRBJ2-7; 8 bases match TRBD2. The V segment lost 2 bases and the J segment 1 base; nucleotides outside the gene matches: 13. Germline V lookup: CDR1 MNHNS, CDR2 SASEGT. The CDR3 covers 18 residues. As DNA, the CDR3 is TGTGCCAGCAGTGAAAAACGGGGAGCGGGGGTCACTTCCTACGAGCAGTACTTC. It yields the protein CASSEKRGAGVTSYEQYF.

This clonotype was seen repeatedly, ten times or more. The chain employs TRBV24-1 and TRBJ2-6; no firm D call. The CDR3 is 16 residues long. CDR1 is KGHDR and CDR2 is SFDVKD in the germline V gene. With 3 bases removed from V and 0 bases from J, the gap between germline ends came to 8 bases. DNA for the CDR3: TGTGCCACCAGTGATCCTGGACGCTCTGGGGCCAACGTCCTGACTTTC. It encodes CATSDPGRSGANVLTF.

This clonotype was seen ten or more times. V gene TRBV28 combines with J gene TRBJ2-5; 7 bases match TRBD2. The germline gives CDR1 MDHEN, CDR2 SYDVKM. Trimming removed 1 base from V and 7 bases from J; junction bases left unmatched: 6. The CDR3 is 14 residues long. The chain's CDR3 is CASSLSPGGGTQYF. The CDR3 region has the DNA TGTGCCAGCAGTTTATCCCCTGGGGGGGGGACCCAGTACTTC.

This clonotype appeared many times. This chain joins TRBV27 and TRBJ2-7; D possibly uses TRBD1 or TRBD2 (6 bases each). Trimming removed 6 bases from V and 2 bases from J, with 11 bases in between. The CDR3 has 13 amino acids. Germline-derived CDR1 and CDR2 are MNHEY and SMNVEV (reference sequence). This chain's CDR3 is CASSQGRTYEQYF. The CDR3 DNA reads TGTGCCAGCAGCCAGGGGAGGACCTACGAGCAGTACTTC.

Ten or more counts support this clonotype. The chain combines TRBV12-3 or TRBV12-4 with TRBJ1-1, with unresolved D. The CDR3 is made up of 11 amino acids. V was shortened by 1 base and J by 5 bases, with 2 bases between the two germline ends. The CDR3 DNA reads TGTGCCAGCAGTTTAGAGACTGAAGCTTTCTTT. Protein sequence: CASSLETEAFF.

This clonotype was observed at least ten times. This sequence joins TRBV6-5 and TRBJ1-5; 8 nucleotides match TRBD1. From germline, CDR1 is MNHEY and CDR2 SVGAGI. CDR3 size: 15 residues. The V and J ends lost 6 bases and 2 bases, in that order; junction bases with no gene match: 6. CDR3 residues: CASSGQGSGNQPQHF. The CDR3 bases are TGTGCCAGCAGCGGACAGGGATCTGGCAATCAGCCCCAGCATTTT.

In its sample, this clonotype was seen many times. The chain is built from TRBV6-5 and TRBJ1-3; perhaps TRBD1 as D (6 bases). CDR1 is MNHEY and CDR2 is SVGAGI in the germline V gene. V gave up 9 bases and J gave up 2 bases, with 11 bases separating them. The CDR3 runs to 13 residues. CDR3 sequence (DNA): TGTGCCAGTCGTACAGGGACTGGAAACACCATATATTTT. This sequence encodes CASRTGTGNTIYF.

This clonotype was seen repeatedly, ten times or more. V and J are TRBV28 and TRBJ2-2, with a tentative D call TRBD1 (5 bases). The CDR3 covers 17 residues. V was cut by 3 bases and J by 1 base, with 15 bases left in between. Per germline, CDR1 MDHEN and CDR2 SYDVKM. The CDR3 loop is CASSFPAWQGNTGELFF. The CDR3 DNA reads TGTGCCAGCAGTTTCCCTGCGTGGCAGGGGAACACCGGGGAGCTGTTTTTT.

The sample holds a few counts of this clonotype. The rearrangement joins TRBV4-3 to TRBJ1-2; D perhaps matches TRBD1 (6 bases). Germline assignment: CDR1 LGHNA and CDR2 YSLEER. The CDR3 totals 15 residues. Trimming shortened V by 1 base and J by 3 bases, and 12 bases separated the two germline ends. CDR3 nucleotides: TGCGCCAGCAGCCAAGGGGGGGGCAATTACTATGGCTACACCTTC. Residues: CASSQGGGNYYGYTF.

This clonotype was observed many times. The V call is TRBV20-1, the J call TRBJ1-6; D ambiguous. This CDR3 is built from 14 residues. CDR1 DFQATT and CDR2 SNEGSKA come from the germline V gene (reference sequence). The V gene lost 0 bases and the J gene lost 14 bases, with 17 bases spanning the gap. CDR3 sequence (DNA): TGCAGTGCTAGAGATATGGGCACCCTGGAGGCCCTCCACTTT. It encodes CSARDMGTLEALHF.

This clonotype was counted ten times or more. V usage is TRBV30 and J usage is TRBJ1-2; weak D call: TRBD1 (6 bases). The CDR3 contains 16 residues. CDR1 and CDR2 (germline): GTSNPN, SVGIG (reference sequence). Trimming took off 2 bases at V and 7 bases at J, with 23 bases between the two ends. The CDR3 loop is CAWSTTLGGRSTGYTF. In DNA form, the CDR3 reads TGTGCCTGGAGTACAACCCTAGGGGGGCGAAGCACTGGCTACACCTTC.

This chain uses TRBV6-1 with TRBJ2-7; the D is unclear. V was pared by 4 bases and J by 0 bases, with 13 bases between. Germline lookup yields CDR1 MNHNS and CDR2 SASEGT. The CDR3 runs 15 residues. In nucleotides, the CDR3 is TGTGCCAGCAGTGCGGAGAGAGGTAGCTCCTACGAGCAGTACTTC. Protein: CASSAERGSSYEQYF.

This clonotype has at least ten counts. J is TRBJ2-5 and V is TRBV12-3 or TRBV12-4, with no clear D. CDR3 length: 12 amino acids. With 6 bases removed from V and 5 bases from J, the gap between germline ends came to 10 bases. This chain's CDR3 is CASSGYRETQYF. The CDR3, as DNA: TGTGCCAGCAGCGGCTATAGGGAGACCCAGTACTTC.

There are many counts of this clonotype. The chain joins TRBV5-6 to TRBJ1-1, with D perhaps TRBD1 (6 bases). Per the germline V gene, CDR1 is SGHDT and CDR2 is YYEEEE. The V end lost 0 bases, the J end lost 4 bases, and 13 bases lay between the germline ends. CDR3 size: 15 residues. CDR3 DNA sequence: TGTGCCAGCAGCTTGGCCGGGGGGGCCGGCACTGAAGCTTTCTTT. It translates to CASSLAGGAGTEAFF.

The rearrangement joins TRBV6-5 to TRBJ1-1, with 7 bases that match TRBD1. The CDR3 has 13 amino acids. V gave up 4 bases and J gave up 4 bases; unmatched junction bases: 3. Germline loops: CDR1 MNHEY, CDR2 SVGAGI. CDR3 sequence reads: CASSSTGATEAFF. For the CDR3, the DNA is TGTGCCAGCAGTTCTACAGGGGCCACTGAAGCTTTCTTT.

V is TRBV29-1 and J is TRBJ1-1; a weak D match, TRBD1 (5 bases). The germline CDR1 and CDR2 sequences are SQVTM and ANQGSEA. V was shortened by 6 bases and J by 0 bases, with 14 bases between the two germline ends. This CDR3 has 14 amino acids. As DNA, the CDR3 is TGCAGCGTACATGGACAACGATTGAACACTGAAGCTTTCTTT. Translating it yields CSVHGQRLNTEAFF.